The 29 T cell receptor beta chains presented below share a single source sample, sequenced in a study of T-cell memory formation after mild COVID-19. TCRdb re-called the 5' RACE reads through MiXCR, storing one row per CDR3 protein. The sample holds 250,000 to 400,000 distinct CDR3 sequences, 13% to 15% seen once. What was sequenced was PBMCs or a T cell subset sorted from them (not recorded which). The source is a man younger than 35 who had mild COVID-19 (a few samples of this study predate the infection). Cell type and time point are not known.

J is TRBJ2-1 and V is TRBV5-1, with 9 bases matching TRBD2. Losses at the gene ends were 8 bases for V and 5 bases for J; bases not matched to a gene: 5. This CDR3 comprises 13 residues. Germline CDR1 SGHRS, CDR2 YFSETQ. The CDR3 DNA reads TGCGCCAGTAGACTAGCGGATAACAATGAGCAGTTCTTC. This encodes CASRLADNNEQFF.

V and J are TRBV5-1 and TRBJ2-3; TRBD1 matches 8 bases. This CDR3 has 15 amino acids. V lost 4 bases, J lost 4 bases, and 8 bases stayed unmatched. CDR1 is SGHRS, CDR2 YFSETQ, per germline. The DNA for the CDR3 is TGCGCCAGCAGCCTTAGGACAGGGTCAGCAGATACGCAGTATTTT. Residues: CASSLRTGSADTQYF.

The table lists this clonotype with many counts. V usage is TRBV11-2 and J usage is TRBJ2-3; no definite D call. This CDR3 comprises 16 residues. The V end lost 3 bases, the J end lost 4 bases, and 17 bases lay between the germline ends. Germline CDR1 SGHAT, CDR2 FQNNGV. The CDR3 bases are TGTGCCAGCAGCTTTCGGACCGGTTGGGCCGCAGATACGCAGTATTTT. Residues: CASSFRTGWAADTQYF.

This rearrangement joins TRBV4-3 to TRBJ1-3; D not certain. Germline lookup yields CDR1 LGHNA and CDR2 YSLEER. V lost 0 bases to trimming and J lost 6 bases, with 18 bases between them. The CDR3 sequence is 17 residues long. CDR3 protein: CASSQELEALWENTIYF. DNA for the CDR3: TGCGCCAGCAGCCAAGAGTTGGAGGCTCTCTGGGAAAACACCATATATTTT.

The chain is built from TRBV2 and TRBJ1-4; possibly TRBD1 for D (5 bases). Germline lookup yields CDR1 SNHLY and CDR2 FYNNEI. The V end lost 11 bases, the J end lost 7 bases, and 17 bases lay between the germline ends. This CDR3 contains 13 residues. The DNA for the CDR3 is TGTGCCGGAAACCGGGACCCAGCTGAAAAACTGTTTTTT. It yields the protein CAGNRDPAEKLFF.

This clonotype was observed a handful of times. The chain combines TRBV24-1 with TRBJ1-4; tentatively, D is TRBD1 (5 bases). This CDR3 is 15 amino acids long. Trimming took 7 bases from V and 7 from J, leaving 18 bases between them. Germline CDR1 reads KGHDR; CDR2 reads SFDVKD. CDR3 sequence (DNA): TGTGCCACCAGCGCGATGATCGGGGGTGGTGAAAAACTGTTTTTT. Translating gives CATSAMIGGGEKLFF.

The chain is built from TRBV4-3 and TRBJ1-1, with 9 bases matching TRBD1. From germline, CDR1 is LGHNA and CDR2 YSLEER. CDR3 length: 15 residues. V trimming: 3 bases; J trimming: 0 bases; junction bases outside the gene matches: 2. The CDR3 loop reads CASSQGTGMNTEAFF. CDR3 DNA sequence: TGCGCCAGCAGCCAGGGGACAGGGATGAACACTGAAGCTTTCTTT.

The table lists this clonotype with a few counts. The rearrangement joins TRBV5-6 to TRBJ2-7; either TRBD1 or TRBD2 may supply D (5 bases each). V shed 9 bases and J shed 2 bases, with 12 bases lying between them. The CDR3 is 12 amino acids. Germline V gives CDR1 SGHDT, CDR2 YYEEEE. CDR3 residues: CATGTGTYEQYF. The CDR3 DNA sequence: TGTGCCACCGGGACGGGGACCTACGAGCAGTACTTC.

The rearrangement joins TRBV6-6 to TRBJ1-1; D is unclear. Germline CDR1 is MNHNY and CDR2 is SVGAGI (reference sequence). Trimming pared 6 bases from V and 4 bases from J, leaving 9 bases between. The CDR3 extends over 12 amino acids. The CDR3 reads CASSNGPTEAFF. CDR3 sequence (DNA): TGTGCCAGCAGCAACGGCCCCACTGAAGCTTTCTTT.

The rearrangement joins TRBV5-1 to TRBJ1-1; 8 bases are a match to TRBD1. This CDR3 comprises 17 residues. Germline CDR1 SGHRS, CDR2 YFSETQ. The V and J ends lost 4 bases and 0 bases, in that order; junction bases with no gene match: 11. CDR3 sequence: CASSVERTGLMNTEAFF. Here the CDR3 DNA reads TGCGCCAGCAGCGTGGAGCGGACAGGGCTCATGAACACTGAAGCTTTCTTT.

This clonotype was detected ten times or more. The chain has TRBV6-6 and TRBJ2-1, with 9 bases that match TRBD2. Germline V gene data show CDR1 as MNHNY and CDR2 as SVGAGI (reference sequence). The CDR3 contains 15 residues. Losses at the gene ends were 5 bases for V and 7 bases for J; bases not matched to a gene: 9. In DNA form, the CDR3 reads TGTGCCAGCAGTGCGCAGGCGGGGGGGCCAAATGAGCAGTTCTTC. This translates into CASSAQAGGPNEQFF.

This clonotype was detected a few times. The chain uses TRBV12-3 or TRBV12-4 and TRBJ1-6; 7 bases are a match to TRBD1. There are 14 residues in the CDR3. The junction had 8 bases not matched to a gene; V was cut back by 6 bases and J by 9 bases. The CDR3: CASRGRQGGSPLHF. The CDR3 DNA reads TGTGCCAGCAGGGGTAGACAGGGAGGTTCACCCCTCCACTTT.

The sample holds a few counts of this clonotype. CDR3 protein: CASSFRLGAYEQYV. CDR3 DNA: TGTGCCAGCAGCTTCCGACTAGGAGCCTACGAGCAGTACGTC. The chain uses TRBV7-8 and TRBJ2-7; a weak D match, TRBD2 (6 bases). V was trimmed by 3 bases and J by 2 bases, leaving 11 bases between them. This CDR3 has 14 amino acids. The germline CDR1 and CDR2 sequences are SGHVS and FQNEAQ.

The chain has TRBV12-3 or TRBV12-4 and TRBJ2-7; D may be TRBD1 or TRBD2 (6 bases each). Trimming removed 3 bases from V and 4 bases from J, with 13 bases in between. This CDR3 spans 14 amino acids. DNA of the CDR3: TGTGCCAGCAGTTTTGGAAGGGGGGAATACGAGCAGTACTTC. Translation: CASSFGRGEYEQYF.

This clonotype was recorded a few times. The chain couples TRBV12-3 or TRBV12-4 to TRBJ2-7; D ambiguous. The V gene lost 2 bases and the J gene lost 5 bases, with 10 bases spanning the gap. There are 13 residues in the CDR3. DNA for the CDR3: TGTGCCAGCAGTTTAAGTACAAGCAACGAGCAGTACGTC. Protein: CASSLSTSNEQYV.

This clonotype appeared many times. The J gene is TRBJ2-5, the V gene TRBV5-5, with a tentative D call TRBD1 (7 bases). The CDR3 has 14 amino acids. V lost 4 bases and J 5 bases, leaving 15 bases between the germline ends. Germline lookup yields CDR1 SGHKS and CDR2 YYEKEE (reference sequence). The CDR3 DNA follows: TGTGCCAGCAGCCACGGAGGGGGCAGGGAGACCCAGTACTTC. This encodes CASSHGGGRETQYF.

The rearrangement uses TRBV3-1 and TRBJ1-1; the D gene is possibly TRBD1 (5 bases). Trimming removed 5 bases from V and 7 bases from J, with 14 bases in between. This CDR3 has 13 amino acids. Germline-derived CDR1 and CDR2 are LGHDT and YNNKEL (reference sequence). CDR3 DNA sequence: TGTGCCAGCAGCTTACGAGGTGGGGGTGAAGCTTTCTTT. Its protein is CASSLRGGGEAFF.

The V gene is TRBV24-1, the J gene TRBJ2-3; no firm D call. Trimming took 4 bases from V and 1 from J, leaving 11 bases between them. The CDR3 covers 15 residues. Germline CDR1 is KGHDR and CDR2 is SFDVKD. In DNA, the CDR3 is TGTGCCACCAGTGACCGCAAGACTGGCACAGATACGCAGTATTTT. This encodes CATSDRKTGTDTQYF.

The rearrangement uses TRBV6-1 and TRBJ2-1, with TRBD2 identical over 12 bases. The CDR3 is 15 amino acids. The trim removed 6 bases at V and 9 bases at J, leaving 9 bases unmatched. Germline V CDR1 and CDR2: MNHNS, SASEGT. The CDR3 spells CASSHASGGAVEQFF. In nucleotides, the CDR3 is TGTGCCAGCAGCCATGCTAGCGGGGGGGCAGTTGAGCAGTTCTTC.

In its sample, this clonotype was seen many times. V is TRBV7-3 and J is TRBJ2-2, with 14 bases identical to TRBD2. V dropped 5 bases and J dropped 0; count of bases not matched to a gene: 5. This CDR3 has 18 residues. Germline loops: CDR1 SGHTA, CDR2 FQGTGA. The CDR3 DNA follows: TGTGCCAGCAGCCCTGGGGGACTAGCGGGGGCGAACACCGGGGAGCTGTTTTTT. It codes for CASSPGGLAGANTGELFF.

The rearrangement uses TRBV27 and TRBJ2-3, with 8 nucleotides matching TRBD1. Germline-derived CDR1 and CDR2 are MNHEY and SMNVEV (reference sequence). The CDR3 is 15 residues long. V lost 9 bases, J lost 6 bases, and 14 bases stayed unmatched. The CDR3 nucleotides read TGTGCCAGTCAAATCAGGGGGCGACGAGGGGATACGCAGTATTTT. This translates into CASQIRGRRGDTQYF.

This clonotype has only a few counts. The chain joins TRBV6-2 or TRBV6-3 to TRBJ2-7, with D possibly TRBD2 on 5 matching bases. Per germline, CDR1 MNHEY and CDR2 SVGEGT. CDR3 length equals 13 residues. With 5 bases removed from V and 6 bases from J, the gap between germline ends came to 14 bases. DNA of the CDR3: TGTGCCAGCAGTCGTCCAGAGGGCTTCGAGCAGTACGTC. This gives the protein CASSRPEGFEQYV.

This clonotype was seen more than once but under ten times. This chain joins TRBV10-3 and TRBJ2-7; 10 bases fit TRBD2. The CDR3 consists of 16 residues. V lost 4 bases to trimming and J lost 6 bases; unmatched junction nucleotides: 12. From germline, CDR1 is ENHRY and CDR2 SYGVKD. CDR3 amino acids: CAISALAGGPPGEQYF. The CDR3 DNA reads as TGTGCCATCAGTGCATTAGCGGGGGGTCCCCCGGGCGAGCAGTACTTC.

This clonotype occurred many times. The J gene is TRBJ2-1, the V gene TRBV6-5, with D tentatively TRBD2 (5 bases). This CDR3 has 13 residues. Germline V gene lookup returns CDR1 MNHEY and CDR2 SVGAGI. Trimming took 6 bases from V and 6 from J, leaving 12 bases between them. The CDR3 sequence: CASRYVGGNEQFF. The CDR3, as DNA: TGTGCCAGCAGATATGTTGGAGGCAATGAGCAGTTCTTC.

The sample holds a few counts of this clonotype. V and J are TRBV12-3 or TRBV12-4 and TRBJ2-2; D is tentatively TRBD1 or TRBD2 (5 bases each). The CDR3 runs to 11 residues. Trimming took 10 bases from V and 8 from J, leaving 11 bases between them. DNA of the CDR3: TGTGCCATTCCTTGGGGGGGGGAGCTGTTTTTT. Amino acid sequence: CAIPWGGELFF.

This chain joins TRBV6-5 and TRBJ2-1, with 7 bases that match TRBD1. After removal of 5 bases from V and 9 bases from J, the junction contained 16 bases not matched to a gene. The CDR3 has 16 residues. Germline V CDR1 and CDR2: MNHEY, SVGAGI. The CDR3, as DNA: TGTGCCAGCAGTAAACTCAGGGGGACACCTTACGGTGAGCAGTTCTTC. It translates to CASSKLRGTPYGEQFF.

The sample holds a few counts of this clonotype. V and J are TRBV7-2 and TRBJ2-1, with D tentatively TRBD1 or TRBD2 (6 bases each). The CDR3 runs to 17 residues. Germline V lookup: CDR1 SGHTA, CDR2 FQGNSA. The V end lost 3 bases, the J end lost 0 bases, and 15 bases lay between the germline ends. In DNA, the CDR3 is TGTGCCAGCAGCTTCAGGAGGGGGATCAGCTCCTACAATGAGCAGTTCTTC. It is translated as CASSFRRGISSYNEQFF.

This clonotype has only a few counts. This chain links TRBV7-9 with TRBJ2-2, with TRBD2 matching 10 bases. This CDR3 contains 16 residues. Looked up from germline, CDR1 is SEHNR and CDR2 is FQNEAQ (reference sequence). The J segment lost 1 base and the V segment lost 5 bases, leaving 4 bases of the junction unmatched. CDR3 sequence reads: CASSERLAGNTGELFF. For the CDR3, the DNA is TGTGCCAGCAGCGAGAGACTAGCGGGGAACACCGGGGAGCTGTTTTTT.

CDR3 protein: CASSPLQGEANYGYTF. The CDR3 nucleotides read TGTGCCAGCTCACCCCTACAGGGTGAAGCTAACTATGGCTACACCTTC. The J gene is TRBJ1-2, the V gene TRBV18; tentatively, D is TRBD1 (6 bases). Looked up from germline, CDR1 is KGHSH and CDR2 is LQKENI. This CDR3 has 16 amino acids. V was pared by 3 bases and J by 0 bases, with 14 bases between.